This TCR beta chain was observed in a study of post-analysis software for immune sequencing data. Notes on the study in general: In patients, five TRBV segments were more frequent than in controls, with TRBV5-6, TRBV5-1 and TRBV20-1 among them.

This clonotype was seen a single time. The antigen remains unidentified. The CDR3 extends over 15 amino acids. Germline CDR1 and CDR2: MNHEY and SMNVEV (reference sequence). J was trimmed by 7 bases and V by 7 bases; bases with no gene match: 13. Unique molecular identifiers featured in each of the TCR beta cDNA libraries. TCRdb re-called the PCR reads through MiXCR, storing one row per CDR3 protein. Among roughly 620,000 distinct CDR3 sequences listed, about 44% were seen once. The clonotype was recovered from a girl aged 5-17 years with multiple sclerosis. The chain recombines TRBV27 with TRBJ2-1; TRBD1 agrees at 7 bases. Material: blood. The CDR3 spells CASTNIPGQNNEQFF. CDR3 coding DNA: TGTGCCAGCACCAATATACCGGGACAGAATAATGAGCAGTTCTTC.